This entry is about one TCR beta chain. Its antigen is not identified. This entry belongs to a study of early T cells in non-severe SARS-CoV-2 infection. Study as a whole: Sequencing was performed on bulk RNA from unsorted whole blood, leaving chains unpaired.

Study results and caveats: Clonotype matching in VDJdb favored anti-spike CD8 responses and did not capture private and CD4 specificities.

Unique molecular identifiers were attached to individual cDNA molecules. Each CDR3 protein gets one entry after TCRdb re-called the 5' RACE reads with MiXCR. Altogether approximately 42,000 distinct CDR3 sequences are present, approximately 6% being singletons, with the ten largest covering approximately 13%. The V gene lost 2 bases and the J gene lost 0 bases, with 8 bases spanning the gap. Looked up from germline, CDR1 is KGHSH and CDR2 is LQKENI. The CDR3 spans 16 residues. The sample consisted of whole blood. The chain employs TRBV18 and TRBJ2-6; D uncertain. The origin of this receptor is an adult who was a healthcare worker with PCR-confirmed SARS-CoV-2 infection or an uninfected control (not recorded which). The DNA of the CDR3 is TGTGCCAGCTCACCATCCAATCCCTCTGGGGCCAACGTCCTGACTTTC. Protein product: CASSPSNPSGANVLTF.